This record looks at one T cell receptor (beta chain) sequence and its context. This specimen belongs to a study of technical replicates of blood from four donors. Data came from immunoSEQ multiplex PCR; TCRdb stores just in-frame clones and leaves some out. The sample carries roughly 68,000 clones, about 97% recorded once. This TCR was sampled from a human donor in good health. Sample: T cells isolated from PBMCs.

The CDR3 spells CASTRQALNQPQHF. CDR3 nucleotide sequence: TGTGCCAGTACGAGACAGGCCCTGAATCAGCCCCAGCATTTT. This chain links TRBV19 with TRBJ1-5; tentative D call: TRBD1 (6 bases). Between the trimmed V and J ends, which lost 7 bases and 4 bases, there was a span of 14 bases. CDR1 and CDR2 from the germline V gene are LNHDA and SQIVND (reference sequence). The CDR3 loop spans 14 amino acids.